What follows are 29 T cell receptor beta chains derived from one specimen sequenced in a study of blood T cell repertoires in COVID-19 (TCRdb year 2020). The library relied on the immunoSEQ multiplex PCR assay. Drawn from immuneACCESS, this table holds only the in-frame rearrangements with V and J called that TCRdb kept. Clones are partly lost; checked studies trace under half to an unresolved V gene and leave the rest unexplained. The sample table records around 65,000 clones; 75% to 85% of these occur just once. In total, the top ten clones hold 10% to 15% of the sample. Sequencing was performed on peripheral blood. The source is a human donor in a cohort sampled during active COVID-19.

V and J are TRBV3-1 (or the pseudogene TRBV3-2) and TRBJ2-2, with 7 bases lining up with TRBD1. The J segment lost 5 bases and the V segment lost 6 bases, leaving 6 bases of the junction unmatched. The CDR3 covers 14 residues. From germline, CDR1 is LGHDT and CDR2 YNNKEL (reference sequence). In DNA form, the CDR3 reads TGTGCCAGCAGACCTGACAGGGATACCGGGGAGCTGTTTTTT. Translating it yields CASRPDRDTGELFF.

The V gene is TRBV6-4, the J gene TRBJ1-2, with 8 bases aligning to TRBD1. There are 14 residues in the CDR3. V gave up 6 bases and J gave up 4 bases; unmatched junction bases: 7. CDR1 is MRHNA, CDR2 SNTAGT, per germline. The CDR3 loop is CASSQDRGFYGYTF. The CDR3 region has the DNA TGTGCCAGCAGCCAAGACAGGGGTTTCTATGGCTACACCTTC.

The chain uses TRBV5-1 and TRBJ1-1; D gene unclear. V lost 3 bases and J 7 bases, leaving 13 bases between the germline ends. Germline CDR1 and CDR2: SGHRS and YFSETQ. The CDR3 runs to 13 residues. The CDR3 DNA reads TGCGCCAGCAGCTCCAAGGGCGAGGGTGAAGCTTTCTTT. Translating gives CASSSKGEGEAFF.

This clone was observed a few times. In nucleotides, the CDR3 is TGTGCCTGGAGTGGACACAGTTGGCAGGGGGCCGGCCAGCCCCAGCATTTT. It encodes CAWSGHSWQGAGQPQHF. The chain recombines TRBV30 with TRBJ1-5, with TRBD1 matching 8 bases. The V segment lost 1 base and the J segment 7 bases; nucleotides outside the gene matches: 15. The CDR3 loop spans 17 amino acids. Germline V CDR1 and CDR2: GTSNPN, SVGIG (reference sequence).

The rearrangement links TRBV27 to TRBJ2-1; a possible D gene is TRBD1 (6 bases). The CDR3 consists of 15 residues. The V end was cut by 4 bases, the J end by 2 bases, with 12 bases between. Germline CDR1 is MNHEY and CDR2 is SMNVEV (reference sequence). The CDR3 DNA reads TGTGCCAGCAGTTCCGGACAGTTAACCTACAATGAGCAGTTCTTC. Protein sequence: CASSSGQLTYNEQFF.

The chain has TRBV7-9 and TRBJ2-7; TRBD1 might be the D (6 bases). The germline V gene encodes CDR1 SEHNR and CDR2 FQNEAQ (reference sequence). Between the trimmed V and J ends, which lost 6 bases and 0 bases, there was a span of 15 bases. The CDR3 totals 15 residues. DNA of the CDR3: TGTGCCAGCAGTCCGAATATGGGGGCCTCCTACGAGCAGTACTTC. Translation gives CASSPNMGASYEQYF.

This rearrangement joins TRBV19 to TRBJ1-6, with TRBD1 as a possible D gene (6 bases). The CDR3 spans 14 residues. CDR1 and CDR2 (germline): LNHDA, SQIVND (reference sequence). Trimming took 7 bases from V and 3 from J, leaving 10 bases between them. The CDR3 DNA sequence: TGTGCCAGTAAGGCAGGGGACTATAATTCACCCCTCCACTTT. It codes for CASKAGDYNSPLHF.

There are a few counts of this clone. This rearrangement joins TRBV3-1 (or the pseudogene TRBV3-2) to TRBJ1-2; 9 nucleotides agree with TRBD1. V lost 5 bases to trimming and J lost 3 bases; unmatched junction nucleotides: 4. The CDR3 is 14 residues long. Germline CDR1 and CDR2: LGHDT and YNNKEL (reference sequence). Written as DNA, the CDR3 is TGTGCCAGCAGCGACAGGGGGATCGACTATGGCTACACCTTC. Its translation is CASSDRGIDYGYTF.

V usage is TRBV3-1 (or the pseudogene TRBV3-2) and J usage is TRBJ1-4; no definite D call. In germline, CDR1 is LGHDT, CDR2 YNNKEL (reference sequence). The CDR3 contains 14 residues. V dropped 4 bases and J dropped 7 bases, with 13 bases sitting between them. The DNA of the CDR3 is TGTGCCAGCAGCCTCCACGGGGAATCTGAAAAACTGTTTTTT. Translated, it gives CASSLHGESEKLFF.

This clone was observed a single time. This rearrangement joins TRBV7-9 to TRBJ2-2; possible D gene TRBD1, 6 bases. V was pared by 1 base and J by 3 bases, with 9 bases between. CDR1 and CDR2 (germline): SEHNR, FQNEAQ (reference sequence). This CDR3 spans 15 amino acids. The CDR3 region has the DNA TGTGCCAGCAGCTTAGGGGGGCCATACACCGGGGAGCTGTTTTTT. It yields the protein CASSLGGPYTGELFF.

The chain has TRBV6-6 and TRBJ2-2, with 7 bases identical to TRBD1. Looked up from germline, CDR1 is MNHNY and CDR2 is SVGAGI (reference sequence). The CDR3 has 14 amino acids. V lost 10 bases and J lost 1; bases outside the gene matches: 6. The CDR3 nucleotides read TGTGCCACCCACCGGGACAGGAACACCGGGGAGCTGTTTTTT. It codes for CATHRDRNTGELFF.

This clone was counted only a few times. The chain links TRBV5-1 to TRBJ2-1; 9 bases map to TRBD1. This CDR3 is built from 16 residues. Germline CDR1 is SGHRS and CDR2 is YFSETQ. Germline trimming cut 0 bases from V and 3 bases from J; bases unmatched to any gene: 4. The CDR3 DNA reads TGCGCCAGCAGCTTGGGACAGGGGGGAAACTACAATGAGCAGTTCTTC. As protein: CASSLGQGGNYNEQFF.

The J gene is TRBJ2-2, the V gene TRBV12-5, with a weak D call TRBD2 (7 bases). CDR3 size: 17 residues. Trimming removed 4 bases at V and 7 bases at J, with 22 bases between. Germline loops: CDR1 LGHNT, CDR2 FRNRAP. The CDR3 sequence is CASGSLRSRGADGELFF. Here the CDR3 DNA reads TGTGCTAGTGGTTCCCTAAGATCCCGGGGGGCCGACGGGGAGCTGTTTTTT.

The V call is TRBV10-3, the J call TRBJ2-7; D remains ambiguous. Looked up from germline, CDR1 is ENHRY and CDR2 is SYGVKD. Between the trimmed V and J ends, which lost 2 bases and 5 bases, there was a span of 4 bases. There are 11 residues in the CDR3. The CDR3 reads CAISESNEQYV. CDR3 DNA: TGTGCCATCAGTGAGAGCAACGAGCAGTACGTC.

The chain is built from TRBV12-3 or TRBV12-4 and TRBJ2-2; the D gene is possibly TRBD2 (5 bases). Trimming took 2 bases from V and 5 from J, leaving 6 bases between them. This CDR3 contains 13 residues. The CDR3: CASSLTGTGELFF. The CDR3 region has the DNA TGTGCCAGCAGTTTAACGGGGACCGGGGAGCTGTTTTTT.

The genes are TRBV7-8 and TRBJ2-5; the D is unclear. This CDR3 has 13 residues. In germline, CDR1 is SGHVS, CDR2 FQNEAQ. The germline V and J ends were trimmed by 5 bases and 5 bases, with 12 bases remaining between them. The DNA of the CDR3 is TGTGCCAGCAGCCCAGGTTTCCGGGAGACCCAGTACTTC. This sequence encodes CASSPGFRETQYF.

V usage is TRBV24-1 and J usage is TRBJ2-2; 8 nucleotides align to TRBD2. Per germline, CDR1 KGHDR and CDR2 SFDVKD. The CDR3 length is 16 residues. V shed 5 bases, J shed 5 bases, and the junction held 9 bases outside the gene matches. CDR3 region: CATSGRGGLSTGELFF. The CDR3 DNA is TGTGCCACCAGTGGCCGGGGGGGCTTAAGTACCGGGGAGCTGTTTTTT.

The chain carries TRBV3-1 (or the pseudogene TRBV3-2) and TRBJ2-5; 11 bases line up with TRBD2. Trimming at V came to 3 bases and at J to 3 bases, leaving 6 bases not matched to a gene. This CDR3 region has 16 residues. The V gene's germline CDR1 is LGHDT and CDR2 YNNKEL (reference sequence). The CDR3 bases are TGTGCCAGCAGCCATTTTAGCGGGGGGGGAAAAGAGACCCAGTACTTC. Residues: CASSHFSGGGKETQYF.

The chain's CDR3 is CASSLRGADEKLFF. CDR3 nucleotide sequence: TGTGCCAGCAGTCTAAGGGGCGCGGATGAAAAACTGTTTTTT. The chain joins TRBV2 to TRBJ1-4, with TRBD1 as a possible D gene (5 bases). Germline V gene sequence: CDR1 SNHLY, CDR2 FYNNEI. V dropped 5 bases and J dropped 6 bases, with 13 bases sitting between them. The CDR3 has 14 residues.

The rearrangement uses TRBV10-3 and TRBJ2-1; possible D gene TRBD1, 5 bases. Trimming stripped 6 bases from V and 4 bases from J, with 13 bases between. CDR3 length equals 14 residues. Per the germline V gene, CDR1 is ENHRY and CDR2 is SYGVKD. CDR3 amino acids: CAISERDSYNEQFF. The CDR3 bases are TGTGCCATCAGCGAGAGAGACAGTTACAATGAGCAGTTCTTC.

The V call is TRBV7-9, the J call TRBJ2-3; TRBD2 agrees at 12 bases. The germline CDR1 and CDR2 sequences are SEHNR and FQNEAQ (reference sequence). The J segment lost 4 bases and the V segment lost 1 base, leaving 3 bases of the junction unmatched. The CDR3 is 16 amino acids. CDR3 bases: TGTGCCAGCAGCTTAGAACTAGCGGGGGGACCAGATACGCAGTATTTT. It is translated as CASSLELAGGPDTQYF. Filled out from reference TRBV7-9 and TRBJ2-3, the complete variable domain reads DTGVSQNPRHKITKRGQNVTFRCDPISEHNRLYWYRQTLGQGPEFLTYFQNEAQLEKSRLLSDRFSAERPKGSFSTLEIQRTEQGDSAMYLCASSLELAGGPDTQYFGPGTRLTVL.

The rearrangement uses TRBV5-1 and TRBJ1-2, with D perhaps matching TRBD1 (6 bases). In germline, CDR1 is SGHRS, CDR2 YFSETQ. The ends were cut back, 4 bases at V and 4 bases at J, with 14 bases in the middle. This CDR3 spans 14 amino acids. The CDR3 here is CASSPSDRPYGYTF. CDR3 DNA sequence: TGCGCCAGCAGCCCTTCAGACAGGCCCTATGGCTACACCTTC.

CDR3 sequence reads: CASSPGTATSGNTIYF. In DNA form, the CDR3 reads TGTGCCAGCAGCCCTGGGACAGCCACTTCTGGAAACACCATATATTTT. This chain joins TRBV7-8 and TRBJ1-3; 7 bases line up with TRBD1. Germline V gene data show CDR1 as SGHVS and CDR2 as FQNEAQ. CDR3 length: 16 amino acids. V trimming: 5 bases; J trimming: 1 base; junction bases outside the gene matches: 8.

For this clone: The junction shows a germline mismatch at one end, possibly a read error. The rearrangement joins TRBV11-2 to TRBJ2-2, with a tentative D call TRBD1 (6 bases). This CDR3 spans 15 amino acids. Germline loops: CDR1 SGHAT, CDR2 FQNNGV. CDR3 nucleotide sequence: TGTGCCAGCAACTTACAGGGTTTGGGTACCGGGGAGCTGTTTTTT. It is translated as CASNLQGLGTGELFF.

J is TRBJ1-1 and V is TRBV7-9; TRBD1 agrees at 7 bases. The V gene's germline CDR1 is SEHNR and CDR2 FQNEAQ (reference sequence). The CDR3 totals 19 residues. V shed 2 bases, J shed 1 base, and the junction held 16 bases outside the gene matches. This CDR3 is CASSLLLDRLFVWNTEAFF. The CDR3 bases are TGTGCCAGCAGCTTACTATTGGACAGGTTGTTTGTTTGGAACACTGAAGCTTTCTTT.

This rearrangement joins TRBV20-1 to TRBJ1-1; no clear D. CDR3 length equals 11 residues. In germline, CDR1 is DFQATT, CDR2 SNEGSKA (reference sequence). V dropped 6 bases and J dropped 1 base, with 6 bases sitting between them. The CDR3 nucleotides read TGCAGTGCAGCGAGGAACACTGAAGCTTTCTTT. Its translation is CSAARNTEAFF.

The chain recombines TRBV28 with TRBJ2-1; the match to TRBD2 covers 9 bases. The CDR3 runs 12 residues. J lost 10 bases, V lost 6 bases, and 4 bases had no gene match. Germline CDR1 and CDR2: MDHEN and SYDVKM. CDR3 sequence (DNA): TGTGCCAGCAGGTCCGGGACTAGCGAGCAGTTCTTC. Amino acids: CASRSGTSEQFF.

V is TRBV7-2 and J is TRBJ2-1, with 8 bases lining up with TRBD1. This CDR3 comprises 19 residues. The ends lost 1 base at V and 1 base at J; junction bases unmatched: 12. Germline V gene data show CDR1 as SGHTA and CDR2 as FQGNSA. CDR3 DNA sequence: TGTGCCAGCAGCTTAGGTGCAGGGGGCGTCCACCGTTCCTACAATGAGCAGTTCTTC. This codes for CASSLGAGGVHRSYNEQFF.

This clone was observed many times. The chain links TRBV3-1 (or the pseudogene TRBV3-2) to TRBJ2-1, with D tentatively TRBD2 (5 bases). The CDR3 totals 14 residues. The germline gives CDR1 LGHDT, CDR2 YNNKEL (reference sequence). V lost 3 bases and J lost 8, with 14 bases in between. The CDR3 nucleotides are TGTGCCAGCAGCCAGAGGGTTTACGGCGATGAGCAGTTCTTC. Its protein product is CASSQRVYGDEQFF.